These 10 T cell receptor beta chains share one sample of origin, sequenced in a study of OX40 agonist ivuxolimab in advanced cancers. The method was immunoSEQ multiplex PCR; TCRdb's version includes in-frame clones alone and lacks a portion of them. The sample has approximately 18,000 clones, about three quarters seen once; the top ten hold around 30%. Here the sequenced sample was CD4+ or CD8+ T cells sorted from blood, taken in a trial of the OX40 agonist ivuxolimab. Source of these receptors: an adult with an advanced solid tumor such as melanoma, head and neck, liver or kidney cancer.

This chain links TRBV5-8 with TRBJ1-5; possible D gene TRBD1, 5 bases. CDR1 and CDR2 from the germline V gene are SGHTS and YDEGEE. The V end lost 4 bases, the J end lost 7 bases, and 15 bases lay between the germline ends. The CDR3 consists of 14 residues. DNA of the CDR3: TGTGCCAGCAGCCCCACGGGGGGGTCCCAGCCCCAGCATTTT. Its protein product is CASSPTGGSQPQHF.

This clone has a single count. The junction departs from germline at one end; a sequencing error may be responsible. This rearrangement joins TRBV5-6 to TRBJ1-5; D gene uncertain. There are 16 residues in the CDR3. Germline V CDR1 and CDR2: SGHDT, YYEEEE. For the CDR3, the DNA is TGTGTCAGCAGCTTGGGTAGGGAATATAGCAATCAGCCCCAGCATTTT. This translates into CVSSLGREYSNQPQHF.

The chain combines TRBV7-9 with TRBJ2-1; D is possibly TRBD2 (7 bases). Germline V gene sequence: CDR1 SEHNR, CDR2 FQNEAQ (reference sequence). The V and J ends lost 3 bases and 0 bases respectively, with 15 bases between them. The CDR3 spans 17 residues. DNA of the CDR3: TGTGCCAGCAGCTTCGGCGGGGGCTCCCTCTCCTACAATGAGCAGTTCTTC. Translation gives CASSFGGGSLSYNEQFF.

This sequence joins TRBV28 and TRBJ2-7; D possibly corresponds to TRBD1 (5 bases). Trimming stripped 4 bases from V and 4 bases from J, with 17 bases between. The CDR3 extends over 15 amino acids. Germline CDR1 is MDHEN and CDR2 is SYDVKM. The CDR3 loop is CASSSRRQFPYEQYF. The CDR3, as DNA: TGTGCCAGCAGTTCCCGGAGACAGTTCCCGTACGAGCAGTACTTC. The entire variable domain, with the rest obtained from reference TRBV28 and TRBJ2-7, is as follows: DVKVTQSSRYLVKRTGEKVFLECVQDMDHENMFWYRQDPGLGLRLIYFSYDVKMKEKGDIPEGYSVSREKKERFSLILESASTNQTSMYLCASSSRRQFPYEQYFGPGTRLTVT.

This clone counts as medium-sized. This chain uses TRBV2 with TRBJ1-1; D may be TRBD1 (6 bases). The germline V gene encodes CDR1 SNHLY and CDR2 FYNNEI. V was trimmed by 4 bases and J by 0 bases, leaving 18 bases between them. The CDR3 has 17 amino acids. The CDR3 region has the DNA TGTGCCAGCAGTGCCCTCCGACAGGCAACAATGAACACTGAAGCTTTCTTT. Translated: CASSALRQATMNTEAFF.

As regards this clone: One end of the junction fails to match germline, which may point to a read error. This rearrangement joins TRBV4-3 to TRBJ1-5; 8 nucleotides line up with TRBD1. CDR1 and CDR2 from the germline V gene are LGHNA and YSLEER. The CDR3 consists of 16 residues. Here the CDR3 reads CASSQDQGAMGQLQHF. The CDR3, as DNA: TGCGCCAGCAGCCAAGATCAGGGGGCAATGGGACAGCTCCAGCATTTT.

The CDR3 DNA sequence: TGTGCCAGCAGGGGAGGGACAGGAGACTACGAGCAGTACTTC. Translation: CASRGGTGDYEQYF. This chain uses TRBV4-2 with TRBJ2-7, with D maybe TRBD1 (8 bases). Trimming stripped 6 bases from V and 3 bases from J, with 15 bases between. In germline, CDR1 is LGHNA, CDR2 YNFKEQ. The CDR3 contains 14 residues.

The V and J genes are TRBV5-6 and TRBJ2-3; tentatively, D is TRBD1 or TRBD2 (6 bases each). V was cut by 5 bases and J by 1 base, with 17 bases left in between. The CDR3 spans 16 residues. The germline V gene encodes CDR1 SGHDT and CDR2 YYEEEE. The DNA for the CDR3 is TGTGCCAGCAGAAGGGGGGCGTGGGGCCGCACAGATACGCAGTATTTT. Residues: CASRRGAWGRTDTQYF.

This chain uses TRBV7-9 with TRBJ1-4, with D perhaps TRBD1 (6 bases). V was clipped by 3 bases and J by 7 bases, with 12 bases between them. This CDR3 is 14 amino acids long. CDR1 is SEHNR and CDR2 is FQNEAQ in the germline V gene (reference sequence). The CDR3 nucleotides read TGTGCCAGCAGCTTCGACAGGAGGGGTGAAAAACTGTTTTTT. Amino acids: CASSFDRRGEKLFF.

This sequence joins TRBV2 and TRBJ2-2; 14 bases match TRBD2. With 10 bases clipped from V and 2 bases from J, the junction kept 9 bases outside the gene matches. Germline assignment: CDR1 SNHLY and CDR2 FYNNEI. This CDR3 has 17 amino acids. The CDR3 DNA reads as TGTGCCATAACCGGGACTAGCGGGGGCATTAACACCGGGGAGCTGTTTTTT. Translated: CAITGTSGGINTGELFF.